Below are 21 T cell receptor beta chains sequenced from a single sample in a study of TET2 disruption in CD19-targeted CAR T cells. The treatment denotes: autologous CTL019 cells: CD19 CAR with 4-1BB and CD3 zeta domains. Using immunoSEQ multiplex PCR, the repertoire was profiled, and TCRdb retains in-frame clones only, with some absent. This sample contains tens of thousands of clones. No antigen has been assigned to these receptors. This specimen was CD8- CAR+ T cells sorted from cultured blood T cells, taken for CD19 CAR T cell therapy. Subset reported: CD8-negative CAR-positive T cells from the infusion product. The source is a man aged 65 to 79 with chronic lymphocytic leukemia.

Notes on this clone: The read ends 3 residues before the CDR3 terminus; that terminus is restored from the germline J gene. This chain connects TRBV28 to TRBJ1-2, with D perhaps TRBD1 (6 bases). Trimming stripped 7 bases from V and 4 bases from J, with 13 bases between. Per the germline V gene, CDR1 is MDHEN and CDR2 is SYDVKM. The CDR3 has 13 residues. The CDR3 loop is CASTSRGGYGYTF. The CDR3 DNA, read in part, is TGTGCCAGCACCTCCCGAGGGGGCTATGGC.

About this clone itself: From the germline J gene comes the end of the CDR3, since the read stops 3 residues before it. The chain is built from TRBV19 and TRBJ1-2; D is possibly TRBD1 (6 bases). The germline V gene encodes CDR1 LNHDA and CDR2 SQIVND (reference sequence). The CDR3 is made up of 14 amino acids. The CDR3 DNA, read in part, is TGTGCCAGTAGCCTAGCGGGGGCTAACAATGAC. Translation gives CASSLAGANND. The entire CDR3 is CASSLAGANNDYTF.

A note on this clone: At one end, the junction sequence differs from germline, possibly due to a read error. The sample contains more than one DNA sequence encoding this CDR3. The part of the CDR3 DNA that was read is TGCAGTGCTCCGGACAGGGGGTCTGGAAACACT. It encodes CSAPDRGSGNT. The full CDR3 sequence reads CSAPDRGSGNTIYF. This chain links TRBV20-1 with TRBJ1-3, with 10 bases aligning to TRBD1. The read is 3 residues too short to cover the CDR3 end, so that end is filled in from the germline J gene. Germline-derived CDR1 and CDR2 are DFQATT and SNEGSKA (reference sequence). The CDR3 covers 14 residues.

This clone ranks as medium-sized in terms of frequency. The sequenced fragment ends 3 residues before the CDR3 boundary, so the rest is inferred from the germline J gene. Other nucleotide sequences in the sample specify the same CDR3. The chain uses TRBV7-9 and TRBJ1-3; weak D call: TRBD1 (6 bases). The CDR3 is 15 amino acids. The germline CDR1 and CDR2 sequences are SEHNR and FQNEAQ (reference sequence). Trimming pared 5 bases from V and 0 bases from J, leaving 11 bases between. The sequenced CDR3 bases are TGTGCCAGCAGCCGTGACAGGACCTCTGGAAACACC. Encoded protein: CASSRDRTSGNT. The whole CDR3 sequence reads CASSRDRTSGNTIYF.

As regards this clone: From the germline J gene comes the end of the CDR3, since the read stops 3 residues before it. The sample carries other DNA sequences with the same CDR3. J is TRBJ1-4 and V is TRBV5-1; D gene ambiguous. V gave up 1 base and J gave up 0 bases, with 4 bases separating them. Germline CDR1 and CDR2: SGHRS and YFSETQ. CDR3 length equals 14 residues. The CDR3 reads CASSLLSTNEKLFF. CDR3 DNA (partial): TGCGCCAGCAGCTTGCTATCAACTAATGAAAAA. The full variable domain, with the rest looked up from reference TRBV5-1 and TRBJ1-4, is KAGVTQTPRYLIKTRGQQVTLSCSPISGHRSVSWYQQTPGQGLQFLFEYFSETQRNKGNFPGRFSGRQFSNSRSEMNVSTLELGDSALYLCASSLLSTNEKLFFGSGTQLSVL.

CDR3 DNA (partial): TGTGCCATCAGTGAGTCCCAGGGCAGGGGGGACACTGAA. This sequence encodes CAISESQGRGDTE. The CDR3, in full, reads CAISESQGRGDTEAFF. The gene calls are TRBV10-3 and TRBJ1-1; 7 bases fit TRBD1. The read terminates 3 residues ahead of where the CDR3 ends, so the germline J gene completes it. V gave up 0 bases and J gave up 3 bases; unmatched junction bases: 7. Germline V CDR1 and CDR2: ENHRY, SYGVKD. This CDR3 is 16 amino acids long.

As regards this clone: The read ends 3 residues early relative to the CDR3; the germline J gene fills the gap. The chain links TRBV4-1 to TRBJ1-5, with TRBD1 matching over 9 bases. CDR1 is MGHRA, CDR2 YSYEKL, per germline. V trimming: 0 bases; J trimming: 5 bases; junction bases outside the gene matches: 2. This CDR3 comprises 15 residues. Here the CDR3 reads CASSQEDRGHQPQHF. The part of the CDR3 DNA that was read is TGCGCCAGCAGCCAAGAGGACAGGGGCCATCAGCCC.

Considering frequency, this clone is medium-sized. Read coverage stops 3 residues before the CDR3 terminus; the germline J gene supplies the remainder. This chain uses TRBV7-7 with TRBJ2-3; 7 nucleotides align to TRBD1. The CDR3 covers 18 residues. CDR1 SSHAT and CDR2 FNYEAQ come from the germline V gene (reference sequence). V shed 5 bases and J 0 bases; nucleotides not matched to a gene: 14. The CDR3 sequence is CASSQGTATRRSTDTQYF. The DNA read from the CDR3 is TGTGCCAGCAGCCAAGGGACAGCAACCCGTCGCAGCACAGATACG.

A remark on this clone: The read ends 3 residues before the CDR3 terminus; that terminus is restored from the germline J gene. V usage is TRBV5-4 and J usage is TRBJ1-1, with 9 bases aligning to TRBD1. The CDR3 is 16 residues long. CDR1 and CDR2 (germline): SGHNT, YYREEE (reference sequence). Trimming at V came to 0 bases and at J to 1 base, leaving 4 bases not matched to a gene. The part of the CDR3 DNA that was read is TGTGCCAGCAGCTTGGGATGGACAGGGGAGAACACTGAA. Its protein product is CASSLGWTGENTE. The full CDR3 protein reads CASSLGWTGENTEAFF. The complete variable domain, with remaining parts taken from reference TRBV5-4 and TRBJ1-1, reads ETGVTQSPTHLIKTRGQQVTLRCSSQSGHNTVSWYQQALGQGPQFIFQYYREEENGRGNFPPRFSGLQFPNYSSELNVNALELDDSALYLCASSLGWTGENTEAFFGQGTRLTVV.

About this clone itself: The read terminates 3 residues ahead of where the CDR3 ends, so the germline J gene completes it. Other DNA sequences of this sample code for an identical CDR3. The gene calls are TRBV18 and TRBJ1-1, with 8 bases identical to TRBD1. This CDR3 contains 15 residues. CDR1 is KGHSH, CDR2 LQKENI, per germline. CDR3: CASSPQGARGETAFF. Partial CDR3 DNA: TGTGCCAGCTCACCCCAGGGGGCGCGAGGGGAGACA.

Turning to this clone: Read data end 3 residues before the CDR3 end; the end is taken from the germline J gene. V usage is TRBV7-8 and J usage is TRBJ1-1, with TRBD1 as a possible D gene (6 bases). Germline V gene lookup returns CDR1 SGHVS and CDR2 FQNEAQ. This CDR3 has 15 residues. Deletions cut 4 bases from V and 7 bases from J, with 19 bases between. Here the CDR3 reads CASSSLGGAAGEAFF. The sequenced CDR3 bases are TGTGCCAGCAGCTCCCTAGGGGGGGCCGCCGGTGAA.

Concerning this clone itself: The CDR3 end falls 3 residues outside the read, so it is completed with the germline J gene. The V gene is TRBV12-3 or TRBV12-4, the J gene TRBJ2-7, with 8 bases identical to TRBD2. This CDR3 comprises 16 residues. V shed 4 bases and J 0 bases; nucleotides not matched to a gene: 8. This CDR3 is CASSSFASGGSYEQYF. Incomplete CDR3 DNA: TGTGCCAGCAGTTCATTCGCCAGCGGGGGCTCCTACGAG.

Points on this clone: The read ends 3 residues early relative to the CDR3; the germline J gene fills the gap. The chain links TRBV5-4 to TRBJ1-1; D possibly corresponds to TRBD1 (6 bases). Trimming removed 9 bases from V and 6 bases from J, with 18 bases in between. Germline lookup yields CDR1 SGHNT and CDR2 YYREEE (reference sequence). The CDR3 totals 13 residues. CDR3 DNA (partial): TGTGCCACCCAACAAGGGGGGGGAGCTGAA. It translates to CATQQGGGAE. The full-length CDR3 reads as CATQQGGGAEAFF.

Of note for this clone: The read comes to an end 3 residues before the CDR3 does, leaving the germline J gene to fill in the end. Other DNA sequences from this sample encode an identical CDR3 as well. J is TRBJ1-2 and V is TRBV6-4, with a tentative D call TRBD1 (5 bases). Germline-derived CDR1 and CDR2 are MRHNA and SNTAGT. This CDR3 contains 13 residues. With 5 bases removed from V and 7 bases from J, the gap between germline ends came to 14 bases. CDR3 in amino acids: CASSITEGSGYTF. Partial CDR3 DNA: TGTGCCAGCAGTATAACAGAGGGGTCTGGC.

CDR3 DNA (partial): TGTGCCAGTAGCCCGTATAGCGGGGTGGGCACAGATACG. This sequence encodes CASSPYSGVGTDT. The entire CDR3 reads CASSPYSGVGTDTQYF. The genes are TRBV19 and TRBJ2-3; 8 nucleotides align to TRBD2. The CDR3 end lies 3 residues beyond the end of the read and is filled in from the germline J gene. This CDR3 comprises 16 residues. Germline V gives CDR1 LNHDA, CDR2 SQIVND (reference sequence). V shed 6 bases, J shed 1 base, and the junction held 9 bases outside the gene matches.

Remarks on this clone: The sequence runs out 3 residues before the end of the CDR3; the remainder is reconstructed from the germline J gene. This chain links TRBV19 with TRBJ1-1; weak D call: TRBD1 (6 bases). Germline CDR1 reads LNHDA; CDR2 reads SQIVND (reference sequence). The CDR3 loop spans 14 amino acids. This chain's CDR3 is CASSASDSSPRAFF. The DNA read from the CDR3 is TGTGCCAGTAGTGCCTCGGACAGTTCCCCTCGC.

As concerns this clone: From the germline J gene comes the end of the CDR3, since the read stops 3 residues before it. The genes are TRBV7-2 and TRBJ1-5, with 7 nucleotides matching TRBD1. Trimming took 5 bases from V and 4 from J; bases not matched to a gene: 8. This CDR3 contains 15 residues. Per germline, CDR1 SGHTA and CDR2 FQGNSA. CDR3 loop: CASSPRQGLNQPQHF. The part of the CDR3 DNA that was read is TGTGCCAGCAGCCCTCGACAGGGTTTGAATCAGCCC.

CDR3 sequence: CASSKQLAGGLDEQFF. The CDR3 DNA, read in part, is TGTGCCAGCAGCAAGCAACTAGCGGGGGGGCTGGATGAG. The chain is built from TRBV5-4 and TRBJ2-1; TRBD2 matches 13 bases. The read comes to an end 3 residues before the CDR3 does, leaving the germline J gene to fill in the end. Looked up from germline, CDR1 is SGHNT and CDR2 is YYREEE (reference sequence). J gave up 8 bases and V 4 bases, and 9 bases lay outside the gene matches. The CDR3 covers 16 residues.

In regard to this clone: The sequence runs out 3 residues before the end of the CDR3; the remainder is reconstructed from the germline J gene. The rearrangement joins TRBV12-3 or TRBV12-4 to TRBJ1-1; TRBD1 matches 9 bases. CDR3 length: 14 amino acids. V shed 1 base and J 5 bases; nucleotides not matched to a gene: 2. CDR3 loop: CASSLGGQGTEAFF. CDR3 DNA, as far as it was read: TGTGCCAGCAGTTTAGGGGGACAGGGAACTGAA.

Comment on this clone: The read falls 3 residues short of the CDR3 end, and the missing part is taken from the germline J gene. The V call is TRBV5-4, the J call TRBJ1-1; 12 bases are a match to TRBD1. Trimming removed 4 bases from V and 4 bases from J; junction bases left unmatched: 5. This CDR3 has 15 amino acids. Per the germline V gene, CDR1 is SGHNT and CDR2 is YYREEE (reference sequence). The DNA read from the CDR3 is TGTGCCAGCAGCGTGGGACAGGGGGCTCGCACTGAA. It codes for CASSVGQGARTE. The entire CDR3 protein is CASSVGQGARTEAFF.

For this clone: The read ends 3 residues early relative to the CDR3; the germline J gene fills the gap. The chain couples TRBV5-1 to TRBJ2-3; D gene uncertain. The CDR3 has 14 residues. Trimming took 3 bases from V and 2 from J, leaving 10 bases between them. CDR1 SGHRS and CDR2 YFSETQ come from the germline V gene. Partial CDR3 DNA: TGCGCCAGCAGCTGGGCAGGCGTCACAGATACG. This codes for CASSWAGVTDT. The whole CDR3 reads CASSWAGVTDTQYF.